In its sample, the clone carrying this T cell receptor (beta chain) was seen a few times. V lost 1 base and J 4 bases, leaving 4 bases between the germline ends. The CDR3 covers 12 residues. Germline values: CDR1 SGHDN, CDR2 FVKESK. The data were obtained in a study of blood T cell repertoires in COVID-19. The repertoire was sequenced with immunoSEQ multiplex PCR; TCRdb's copy has only in-frame clones and lacks some. The sample lists 150,000 to 200,000 clones, 60% to 80% occurring once. The clonotype originates from an older man with acute or convalescent COVID-19. The V and J genes are TRBV14 and TRBJ2-5; D remains unclear. Sequences were obtained from peripheral blood. The CDR3 spells CASSQGRETQYF. In nucleotides, the CDR3 is TGTGCCAGCAGCCAAGGTAGAGAGACCCAGTACTTC.